Each of the 30 T cell receptor beta chains below was sequenced from the same sample in a study of identical twins. From the 5' RACE reads, TCRdb called clonotypes with MiXCR, one entry per CDR3 protein. This sample has 300,000 to 350,000 distinct CDR3 sequences, with 10% to 15% found just once. This same sample was also taken into another study, of yellow fever vaccine responses in identical twins.

Source material: CD8+ T cells sorted from blood. These TCRs come from a woman between 18 and 30 years old in good health.

The chain has TRBV27 and TRBJ2-2, with D perhaps being TRBD1 or TRBD2 (5 bases each). The CDR3 sequence is 16 residues long. V was shortened by 2 bases and J by 7 bases, with 17 bases between the two germline ends. Germline CDR1 reads MNHEY; CDR2 reads SMNVEV (reference sequence). CDR3 region: CASSLELGGTGGELFF. CDR3 nucleotide sequence: TGTGCCAGCAGTTTAGAATTAGGAGGAACAGGCGGGGAGCTGTTTTTT.

This clonotype was seen a handful of times. V and J are TRBV11-1 and TRBJ2-1, with D tentatively TRBD1 (7 bases). The CDR3 covers 19 residues. The V gene's germline CDR1 is SGHAT and CDR2 FQDESV (reference sequence). Trimming took 5 bases from V and 0 from J, leaving 23 bases between them. In nucleotides, the CDR3 is TGTGCCAGCAGCCCAGGGTCAGGGGGGAATTTATGCTCCTACAATGAGCAGTTCTTC. Protein sequence: CASSPGSGGNLCSYNEQFF. The whole variable domain, filled in from reference TRBV11-1 and TRBJ2-1, reads EAEVAQSPRYKITEKSQAVAFWCDPISGHATLYWYRQILGQGPELLVQFQDESVVDDSQLPKDRFSAERLKGVDSTLKIQPAELGDSAMYLCASSPGSGGNLCSYNEQFFGPGTRLTVL.

The CDR3 sequence: CASSGLAGGIQETQYF. CDR3 DNA: TGTGCCAGCTCTGGACTAGCGGGAGGGATACAAGAGACCCAGTACTTC. The V call is TRBV2, the J call TRBJ2-5; the match to TRBD2 covers 15 bases. The CDR3 has 16 residues. V shed 8 bases and J 2 bases; nucleotides not matched to a gene: 6. Germline V gene data show CDR1 as SNHLY and CDR2 as FYNNEI.

This clonotype has only a few counts. The chain recombines TRBV7-8 with TRBJ2-3; TRBD1 matches at 10 bases. In germline, CDR1 is SGHVS, CDR2 FQNEAQ. Trimming cost V 7 bases and J 8 bases; bases outside gene matches: 3. This CDR3 has 12 residues. CDR3: CASTTGGLTQYF. CDR3 in DNA: TGTGCCAGCACGACAGGGGGCCTTACGCAGTATTTT.

The table lists this clonotype with a few counts. The gene calls are TRBV5-1 and TRBJ2-1; 9 nucleotides align to TRBD1. Trimming took 0 bases from V and 7 from J; bases not matched to a gene: 11. Looked up from germline, CDR1 is SGHRS and CDR2 is YFSETQ. The CDR3 covers 17 residues. The CDR3: CASSLATGGSLGNEQFF. The CDR3 DNA is TGCGCCAGCAGCTTGGCGACAGGGGGTTCTCTGGGGAATGAGCAGTTCTTC.

This sequence joins TRBV5-6 and TRBJ2-7, with D possibly matching TRBD1 (6 bases). V was shortened by 3 bases and J by 1 base, with 11 bases between the two germline ends. Germline V lookup: CDR1 SGHDT, CDR2 YYEEEE. The CDR3 extends over 14 amino acids. This chain's CDR3 is CASSSGTQSYEQYV. The CDR3, as DNA: TGTGCCAGCAGCTCCGGGACACAATCCTACGAGCAGTACGTC.

V usage is TRBV11-2 and J usage is TRBJ2-7, with D maybe TRBD1 (5 bases). Trimming removed 5 bases at V and 7 bases at J, with 18 bases between. Germline CDR1 and CDR2: SGHAT and FQNNGV. The CDR3 consists of 14 residues. CDR3 DNA sequence: TGTGCCAGCAGCCCTGCCTCAGGGATGCGGGAGCAGTACGTC. Translated: CASSPASGMREQYV.

This chain joins TRBV12-5 and TRBJ2-2; D is unresolved. This CDR3 has 12 amino acids. Trimming removed 6 bases from V and 4 bases from J, with 6 bases in between. Germline V CDR1 and CDR2: LGHNT, FRNRAP. The CDR3 bases are TGTGCTAGTGGACCGGGCACCGGGGAGCTGTTTTTT. It codes for CASGPGTGELFF.

This clonotype occurred many times. The chain joins TRBV12-3 or TRBV12-4 to TRBJ2-7, with D perhaps TRBD1 or TRBD2 (7 bases each). V lost 3 bases, J lost 4 bases, and 13 bases lay in between. The CDR3 runs to 14 residues. CDR3 coding DNA: TGTGCCAGCAGTTTCGGGACAGCGGGATACGAGCAGTACTTC. It codes for CASSFGTAGYEQYF.

Ten or more counts support this clonotype. This chain connects TRBV28 to TRBJ2-3; the D gene is possibly TRBD1 (6 bases). The ends were cut back, 1 base at V and 3 bases at J, with 11 bases in the middle. Germline V CDR1 and CDR2: MDHEN, SYDVKM. The CDR3 has 15 residues. Here the CDR3 reads CASSLSSQGTDTQYF. CDR3 nucleotides: TGTGCCAGCAGTTTATCCAGCCAGGGGACAGATACGCAGTATTTT.

The rearrangement uses TRBV19 and TRBJ2-1; 8 bases map to TRBD1. The ends lost 1 base at V and 7 bases at J; junction bases unmatched: 9. This CDR3 region has 16 residues. Germline assignment: CDR1 LNHDA and CDR2 SQIVND (reference sequence). The CDR3 region is CASSIVARGLGNEQFF. DNA of the CDR3: TGTGCCAGTAGTATAGTGGCCAGGGGGCTTGGAAATGAGCAGTTCTTC.

At least ten counts were recorded for this clonotype. This rearrangement joins TRBV29-1 to TRBJ2-2; D remains unclear. This CDR3 has 13 residues. CDR1 is SQVTM, CDR2 ANQGSEA, per germline. The V end was cut by 8 bases, the J end by 2 bases, with 12 bases between. The CDR3 DNA is TGCAGCACCACCCGACAAAACACCGGGGAGCTGTTTTTT. Its protein product is CSTTRQNTGELFF.

V and J are TRBV6-1 and TRBJ2-1; the D gene could be TRBD1 or TRBD2 (6 bases each). V dropped 3 bases and J dropped 4 bases, with 13 bases sitting between them. This CDR3 comprises 15 residues. The germline gives CDR1 MNHNS, CDR2 SASEGT. CDR3 nucleotide sequence: TGTGCCAGCAGTGATTTGGCGGGACAATACAATGAGCAGTTCTTC. This sequence encodes CASSDLAGQYNEQFF.

In its sample, this clonotype was seen many times. V and J are TRBV7-8 and TRBJ2-3; tentative D call: TRBD2 (5 bases). Germline CDR1 and CDR2: SGHVS and FQNEAQ. CDR3 length equals 17 residues. Trimming took 0 bases from V and 0 from J, leaving 13 bases between them. The CDR3 DNA sequence: TGTGCCAGCAGCTTAGCTCTCAGCGGATCTAGCACAGATACGCAGTATTTT. The encoded protein is CASSLALSGSSTDTQYF.

The chain carries TRBV9 and TRBJ1-2; a possible D gene is TRBD1 (6 bases). The germline gives CDR1 SGDLS, CDR2 YYNGEE. CDR3 length: 15 residues. Deletions cut 0 bases from V and 6 bases from J, with 15 bases between. The CDR3 protein is CASSVELGAWNGYTF. Here the CDR3 DNA reads TGTGCCAGCAGCGTAGAGTTGGGGGCGTGGAATGGCTACACCTTC. Using reference TRBV9 and TRBJ1-2 for the parts outside the CDR3, the full variable domain is DSGVTQTPKHLITATGQRVTLRCSPRSGDLSVYWYQQSLDQGLQFLIQYYNGEERAKGNILERFSAQQFPDLHSELNLSSLELGDSALYFCASSVELGAWNGYTFGSGTRLTVV.

A few counts support this clonotype. The chain is built from TRBV11-3 and TRBJ2-5, with 11 bases lining up with TRBD1. V lost 6 bases, J lost 4 bases, and 7 bases stayed unmatched. CDR3 length: 15 amino acids. From germline, CDR1 is SGHNT and CDR2 YENEEA. The CDR3 region has the DNA TGTGCCAGCAGTTGGACAGGGGGCGCGAGAGAGACCCAGTACTTC. It translates to CASSWTGGARETQYF.

The CDR3 nucleotides read TGTGCCAGCAGCCCCCGGGAGCTAAAGGGGACTAATGAAAAACTGTTTTTT. It yields the protein CASSPRELKGTNEKLFF. This chain connects TRBV7-9 to TRBJ1-4, with D perhaps matching TRBD1 (5 bases). The V end lost 5 bases, the J end lost 2 bases, and 18 bases lay between the germline ends. The V gene's germline CDR1 is SEHNR and CDR2 FQNEAQ (reference sequence). This CDR3 spans 17 amino acids.

This chain joins TRBV2 and TRBJ2-7; D remains ambiguous. Trimming pared 10 bases from V and 2 bases from J, leaving 6 bases between. The V gene's germline CDR1 is SNHLY and CDR2 FYNNEI. The CDR3 has 10 amino acids. CDR3 sequence reads: CATRTYEQYF. CDR3 DNA: TGTGCCACCAGAACCTACGAGCAGTACTTC.

This clonotype was detected ten times or more. V is TRBV6-5 and J is TRBJ1-1; D is uncertain. V lost 0 bases and J 3 bases, leaving 11 bases between the germline ends. The CDR3 sequence is 15 residues long. CDR1 MNHEY and CDR2 SVGAGI come from the germline V gene. CDR3 coding DNA: TGTGCCAGCAGTTACTCCCCGGGATGGGACACTGAAGCTTTCTTT. This codes for CASSYSPGWDTEAFF.

The chain recombines TRBV28 with TRBJ2-1, with 11 bases lining up with TRBD2. The V and J ends lost 6 bases and 2 bases, in that order; junction bases with no gene match: 6. Germline V CDR1 and CDR2: MDHEN, SYDVKM. This CDR3 contains 16 residues. This CDR3 is CASSPVAGGPYNEQFF. In DNA form, the CDR3 reads TGTGCCAGCAGCCCTGTAGCGGGAGGGCCCTACAATGAGCAGTTCTTC. The variable domain in full, completed from reference TRBV28 and TRBJ2-1, reads DVKVTQSSRYLVKRTGEKVFLECVQDMDHENMFWYRQDPGLGLRLIYFSYDVKMKEKGDIPEGYSVSREKKERFSLILESASTNQTSMYLCASSPVAGGPYNEQFFGPGTRLTVL.

This chain joins TRBV11-2 and TRBJ2-4; TRBD1 matches at 7 bases. There are 17 residues in the CDR3. CDR1 and CDR2 from the germline V gene are SGHAT and FQNNGV. V gave up 4 bases and J gave up 1 base; unmatched junction bases: 10. DNA for the CDR3: TGTGCCAGCAGCTACTACAGGGGCAAGGGGGCCAAAAACATTCAGTACTTC. Translated: CASSYYRGKGAKNIQYF.

The CDR3 DNA is TGCAGCGCAGGGACAGGGGAGCCTGGCTACACCTTC. Translating it yields CSAGTGEPGYTF. The chain has TRBV29-1 and TRBJ1-2; TRBD1 agrees at 10 bases. The CDR3 has 12 amino acids. Germline loops: CDR1 SQVTM, CDR2 ANQGSEA. After removal of 7 bases from V and 7 bases from J, the junction contained 6 bases not matched to a gene.

In its sample, this clonotype was seen a few times. The gene calls are TRBV20-1 and TRBJ2-1; D is perhaps TRBD1 or TRBD2 (5 bases each). The CDR3 contains 14 residues. The germline gives CDR1 DFQATT, CDR2 SNEGSKA (reference sequence). V dropped 6 bases and J dropped 3 bases, with 15 bases sitting between them. CDR3 sequence (DNA): TGCAGTGCAACCGGGACCCAAATCTACAATGAGCAGTTCTTC. Its protein product is CSATGTQIYNEQFF.

V gene TRBV29-1 combines with J gene TRBJ2-5; D remains unclear. The germline gives CDR1 SQVTM, CDR2 ANQGSEA. The V end lost 2 bases, the J end lost 2 bases, and 9 bases lay between the germline ends. CDR3 length: 13 residues. The CDR3 DNA sequence: TGCAGCGTTGAATACTGGTTGCAAGAGACCCAGTACTTC. Residues: CSVEYWLQETQYF. The full variable domain, with the rest looked up from reference TRBV29-1 and TRBJ2-5, is SAVISQKPSRDICQRGTSLTIQCQVDSQVTMMFWYRQQPGQSLTLIATANQGSEATYESGFVIDKFPISRPNLTFSTLTVSNMSPEDSSIYLCSVEYWLQETQYFGPGTRLLVL.

There are a few counts of this clonotype. V and J are TRBV2 and TRBJ2-2; 10 bases fit TRBD1. In germline, CDR1 is SNHLY, CDR2 FYNNEI. CDR3 size: 16 residues. V shed 2 bases, J shed 3 bases, and the junction held 3 bases outside the gene matches. DNA of the CDR3: TGTGCCAGCAGTGAATTGGGGACAGGGGACACCGGGGAGCTGTTTTTT. This sequence encodes CASSELGTGDTGELFF.

The chain links TRBV7-9 to TRBJ1-2; D gene uncertain. Trimming cost V 1 base and J 7 bases, with 10 bases left between them. Germline CDR1 and CDR2: SEHNR and FQNEAQ (reference sequence). The CDR3 is 13 amino acids. The CDR3 region has the DNA TGTGCCAGCAGCTTAGGGAATCTGGTTGGCTACACCTTC. This translates into CASSLGNLVGYTF.

V gene TRBV28 combines with J gene TRBJ2-1, with D hard to call. The germline V gene encodes CDR1 MDHEN and CDR2 SYDVKM. Trimming took off 5 bases at V and 5 bases at J, with 13 bases between the two ends. The CDR3 consists of 14 residues. This CDR3 reads CASSPLRSDNEQFF. The CDR3 DNA is TGTGCCAGCAGTCCGTTAAGATCGGACAATGAGCAGTTCTTC.

In this sample, this clonotype is medium-sized. This chain uses TRBV9 with TRBJ1-1, with unresolved D. Germline lookup yields CDR1 SGDLS and CDR2 YYNGEE. V was pared by 4 bases and J by 0 bases, with 13 bases between. The CDR3 is made up of 15 amino acids. CDR3 DNA sequence: TGTGCCAGCAGCACAAAGACGGATCTGAACACTGAAGCTTTCTTT. Protein product: CASSTKTDLNTEAFF. Together with reference TRBV9 and TRBJ1-1, the CDR3 gives the full variable domain: DSGVTQTPKHLITATGQRVTLRCSPRSGDLSVYWYQQSLDQGLQFLIQYYNGEERAKGNILERFSAQQFPDLHSELNLSSLELGDSALYFCASSTKTDLNTEAFFGQGTRLTVV.

This clonotype turned up a few times. CDR3 nucleotide sequence: TGCAGTGCTAGAGATTGGCGGGGGCCCTCCACAGATACGCAGTATTTT. Translation gives CSARDWRGPSTDTQYF. The V call is TRBV20-1, the J call TRBJ2-3; D may be TRBD2 (7 bases). With 0 bases removed from V and 2 bases from J, the gap between germline ends came to 15 bases. The CDR3 totals 16 residues. The germline CDR1 and CDR2 sequences are DFQATT and SNEGSKA (reference sequence).

This clonotype occurred a few times. The rearrangement links TRBV3-1 to TRBJ1-2; 8 positions match TRBD1. This CDR3 is built from 18 residues. From germline, CDR1 is LGHDT and CDR2 YNNKEL (reference sequence). Trimming at V came to 10 bases and at J to 5 bases, leaving 24 bases not matched to a gene. The CDR3 spells CATSQDRRLDREVYGYTF. DNA of the CDR3: TGTGCCACCTCCCAAGATAGGCGGTTGGACAGGGAAGTTTATGGCTACACCTTC.